This T cell receptor (beta chain) is drawn from a study of T cells in Graves' hyperthyroidism and ophthalmopathy. Every diagnosis used clinical symptoms, serum thyroxine and TRAb, thyroid ultrasound and orbital computed tomography. Extraction of PBMCs used approximately 10 ml of fresh peripheral blood. Regions amplified from RNA transcripts were the TCR beta CDR3 regions. The HTBI set primed first-round TCR CDR3 RT-PCR. MiXCR, applied by TCRdb to the multiplex PCR reads, yields one record per CDR3 protein. Seen here are about 600,000 distinct CDR3 sequences, 15% to 20% observed once, and the top ten hold 2.5% to 4%. This clonotype was seen a few times. The sequence derives from a woman between 35 and 50 years old with Graves' ophthalmopathy. Sequenced sample: blood.

CDR3 in amino acids: CASTQGGMFTEAFF. Written as DNA, the CDR3 is TGTGCCAGTACGCAGGGGGGTATGTTCACTGAAGCTTTCTTT. This chain uses TRBV19 with TRBJ1-1; 7 bases agree with TRBD1. Germline CDR1 and CDR2: LNHDA and SQIVND (reference sequence). The CDR3 loop spans 14 amino acids. After removal of 7 bases from V and 4 bases from J, the junction contained 9 bases not matched to a gene.